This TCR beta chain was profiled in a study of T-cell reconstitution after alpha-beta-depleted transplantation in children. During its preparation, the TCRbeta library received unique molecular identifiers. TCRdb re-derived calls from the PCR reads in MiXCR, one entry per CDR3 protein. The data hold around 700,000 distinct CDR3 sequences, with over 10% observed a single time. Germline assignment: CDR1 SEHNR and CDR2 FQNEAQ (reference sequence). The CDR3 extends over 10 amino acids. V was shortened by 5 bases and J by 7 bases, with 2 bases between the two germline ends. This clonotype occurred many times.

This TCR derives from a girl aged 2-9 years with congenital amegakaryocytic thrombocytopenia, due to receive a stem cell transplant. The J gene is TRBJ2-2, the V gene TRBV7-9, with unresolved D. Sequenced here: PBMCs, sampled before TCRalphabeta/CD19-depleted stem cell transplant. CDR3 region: CASSNGELFF. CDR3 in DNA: TGTGCCAGCAGCAACGGGGAGCTGTTTTTT.